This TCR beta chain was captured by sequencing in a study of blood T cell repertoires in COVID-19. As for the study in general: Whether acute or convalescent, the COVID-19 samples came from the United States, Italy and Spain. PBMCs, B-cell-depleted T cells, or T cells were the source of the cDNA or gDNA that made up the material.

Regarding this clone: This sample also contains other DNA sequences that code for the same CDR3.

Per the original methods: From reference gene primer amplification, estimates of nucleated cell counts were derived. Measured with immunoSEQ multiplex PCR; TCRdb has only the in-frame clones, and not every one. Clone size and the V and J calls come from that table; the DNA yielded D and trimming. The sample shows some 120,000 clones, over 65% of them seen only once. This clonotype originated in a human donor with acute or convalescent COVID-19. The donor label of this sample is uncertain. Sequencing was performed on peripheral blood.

The CDR3 nucleotides read TGCGCCAGCAGCTTGGGAGGGGGTGATGAAAAACTGTTTTTT. It specifies CASSLGGGDEKLFF. The J gene is TRBJ1-4, the V gene TRBV5-1; possibly TRBD1 for D (6 bases). Germline V CDR1 and CDR2: SGHRS, YFSETQ. The CDR3 consists of 14 residues. Deletions cut 0 bases from V and 6 bases from J, with 9 bases between.